Each of the 10 T cell receptor beta chains below was sequenced from the same sample in a study of cytomegalovirus exposure and HLA in healthy donors. The PCR made use of 60 Vbeta and 13 Jbeta primers. The table came from immunoSEQ multiplex PCR; TCRdb's copy has only in-frame clones and leaves some out. The table includes approximately 190,000 clones, approximately 70% detected once. Sequences were obtained from PBMCs. These receptor sequences come from a woman aged 30 to 39 in good health and CMV-seronegative.

The V gene is TRBV7-2, the J gene TRBJ2-5; D might be TRBD1 (6 bases). Germline V gives CDR1 SGHTA, CDR2 FQGNSA. The CDR3 runs to 14 residues. V dropped 1 base and J dropped 3 bases, with 9 bases sitting between them. The CDR3 here is CASSLVAGEETQYF. The CDR3 DNA reads TGTGCCAGCAGCTTAGTGGCAGGGGAAGAGACCCAGTACTTC.

CDR3 amino acids: CASSLVRGQFRNTEAFF. The CDR3, as DNA: TGCGCCAGCAGCTTGGTTAGGGGGCAGTTTAGGAACACTGAAGCTTTCTTT. This rearrangement joins TRBV5-1 to TRBJ1-1, with 7 bases lining up with TRBD1. Germline lookup yields CDR1 SGHRS and CDR2 YFSETQ. CDR3 length: 17 amino acids. V shed 0 bases and J 1 base; nucleotides not matched to a gene: 9.

V and J are TRBV27 and TRBJ2-1, with TRBD2 matching over 8 bases. V was pared by 2 bases and J by 4 bases, with 1 base of the junction left unmatched. The V gene's germline CDR1 is MNHEY and CDR2 SMNVEV (reference sequence). The CDR3 consists of 14 residues. DNA for the CDR3: TGTGCCAGCAGTTTAACTAGCGGATACAATGAGCAGTTCTTC. The encoded protein is CASSLTSGYNEQFF.

The gene calls are TRBV5-6 and TRBJ1-6; D not certain. Deletions cut 6 bases from V and 5 bases from J, with 9 bases between. The CDR3 is 13 residues long. The V gene's germline CDR1 is SGHDT and CDR2 YYEEEE. This CDR3 reads CASNFGHNSPLHF. In DNA form, the CDR3 reads TGTGCCAGCAACTTTGGGCATAATTCACCCCTCCACTTT. The variable domain in full, completed from reference TRBV5-6 and TRBJ1-6, reads DAGVTQSPTHLIKTRGQQVTLRCSPKSGHDTVSWYQQALGQGPQFIFQYYEEEERQRGNFPDRFSGHQFPNYSSELNVNALLLGDSALYLCASNFGHNSPLHFGNGTRLTVT.

The V call is TRBV2, the J call TRBJ2-7; a possible D gene is TRBD1 (6 bases). Per the germline V gene, CDR1 is SNHLY and CDR2 is FYNNEI. The CDR3 length is 12 residues. With 7 bases removed from V and 2 bases from J, the gap between germline ends came to 9 bases. CDR3 bases: TGTGCCAGCAAGGGGGAGACCTACGAGCAGTACTTC. It codes for CASKGETYEQYF.

V and J are TRBV10-1 and TRBJ2-6; 11 positions match TRBD2. The junction had 7 bases not matched to a gene; V was cut back by 7 bases and J by 5 bases. This CDR3 comprises 16 residues. The germline gives CDR1 WNHNN, CDR2 SYGVQD (reference sequence). CDR3 nucleotide sequence: TGCGCCAGCAATCGACTAGCGGGGCCCTGGGCCAACGTCCTGACTTTC. It translates to CASNRLAGPWANVLTF.

The genes are TRBV5-1 and TRBJ2-7; the D gene is possibly TRBD2 (5 bases). V shed 0 bases and J shed 4 bases, with 11 bases lying between them. This CDR3 has 14 amino acids. CDR1 and CDR2 (germline): SGHRS, YFSETQ. The CDR3 loop reads CASSLGGNWYEQYF. The CDR3 DNA reads as TGCGCCAGCAGCTTGGGAGGGAATTGGTACGAGCAGTACTTC.

The chain couples TRBV14 to TRBJ1-2; a possible D gene is TRBD1 (6 bases). This CDR3 comprises 15 residues. V was clipped by 4 bases and J by 2 bases, with 14 bases between them. Per germline, CDR1 SGHDN and CDR2 FVKESK. CDR3: CASSPQGGGNYGYTF. The CDR3 DNA reads as TGTGCCAGCAGCCCCCAAGGGGGTGGGAACTATGGCTACACCTTC.

The chain recombines TRBV19 with TRBJ2-1; the D gene is possibly TRBD2 (5 bases). This CDR3 is built from 14 residues. Trimming took 4 bases from V and 8 from J, leaving 15 bases between them. CDR1 is LNHDA, CDR2 SQIVND, per germline (reference sequence). The CDR3 nucleotides are TGTGCCAGTAGTAAAGGGAGAATTATGGATGAGCAGTTCTTC. Its translation: CASSKGRIMDEQFF. Full variable domain (remainder filled in from reference TRBV19 and TRBJ2-1): DGGITQSPKYLFRKEGQNVTLSCEQNLNHDAMYWYRQDPGQGLRLIYYSQIVNDFQKGDIAEGYSVSREKKESFPLTVTSAQKNPTAFYLCASSKGRIMDEQFFGPGTRLTVL.

This clone showed up just a few times. The chain employs TRBV4-1 and TRBJ2-6, with 9 positions matching TRBD1. V lost 2 bases to trimming and J lost 4 bases; unmatched junction nucleotides: 9. There are 18 residues in the CDR3. Germline lookup yields CDR1 MGHRA and CDR2 YSYEKL. The DNA of the CDR3 is TGCGCCAGCAGCCAACCATTGACAGGGGGGGCCGGGGCCAACGTCCTGACTTTC. Translation: CASSQPLTGGAGANVLTF.